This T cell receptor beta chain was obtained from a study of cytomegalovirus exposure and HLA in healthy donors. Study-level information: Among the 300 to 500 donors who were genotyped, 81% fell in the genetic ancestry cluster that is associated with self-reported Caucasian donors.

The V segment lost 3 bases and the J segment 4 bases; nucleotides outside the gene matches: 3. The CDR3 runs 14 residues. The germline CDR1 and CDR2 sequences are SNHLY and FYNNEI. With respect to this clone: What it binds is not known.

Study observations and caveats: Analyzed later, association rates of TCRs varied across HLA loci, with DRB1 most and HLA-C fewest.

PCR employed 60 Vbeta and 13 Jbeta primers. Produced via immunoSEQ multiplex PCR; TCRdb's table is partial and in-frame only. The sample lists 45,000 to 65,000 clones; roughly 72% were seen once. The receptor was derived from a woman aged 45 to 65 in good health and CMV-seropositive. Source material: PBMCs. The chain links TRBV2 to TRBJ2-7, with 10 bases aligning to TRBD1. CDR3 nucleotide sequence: TGTGCCAGCAGTGATGGACAGGGGGTTTACGAGCAGTACTTC. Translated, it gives CASSDGQGVYEQYF.